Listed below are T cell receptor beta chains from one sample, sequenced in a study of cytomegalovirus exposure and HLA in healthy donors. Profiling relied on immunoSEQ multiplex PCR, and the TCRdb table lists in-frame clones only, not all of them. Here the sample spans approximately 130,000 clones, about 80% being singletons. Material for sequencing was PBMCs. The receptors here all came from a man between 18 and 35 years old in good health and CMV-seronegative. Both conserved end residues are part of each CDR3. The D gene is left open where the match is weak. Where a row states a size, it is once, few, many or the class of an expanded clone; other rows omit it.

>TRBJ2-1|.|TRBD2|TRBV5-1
TGCGCCAGCAGCTTGAATTCGGCGATTAGCGGGGGGGCGTTACCTGAGCAGTTCTTC
CASSLNSAISGGALPEQFF
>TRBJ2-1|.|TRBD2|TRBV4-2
TGTGCCAGCAGCCAAGGCCGTCGGACTAGCCCTAATGAGCAGTTCTTC
CASSQGRRTSPNEQFF
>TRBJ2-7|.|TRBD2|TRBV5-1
TGCGCCAGCAGCTTGGCTAGCGGGGGGCCCCGGGAGCAGTACTTC
CASSLASGGPREQYF
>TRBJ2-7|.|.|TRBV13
TGTGCCAGCAGTTACAGGGCCCCCTACGAGCAGTACTTC
CASSYRAPYEQYF
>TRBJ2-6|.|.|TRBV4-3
TGCGCCAGCAGCCAAGATTTACCACTCTCTGGGGCCAACGTCCTGACTTTC
CASSQDLPLSGANVLTF
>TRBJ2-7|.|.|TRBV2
TGTGCCAGCAGCCGGGATCTCTACGGGCAGTACTTC
CASSRDLYGQYF
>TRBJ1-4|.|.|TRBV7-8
TGTGCCAGCAGCCTAGATCTTGAAAAACTGTTTTTT
CASSLDLEKLFF
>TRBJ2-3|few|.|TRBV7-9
TGTGCCAGCAGCTCCTTCAGCGGATATACGCAGTATTTT
CASSSFSGYTQYF
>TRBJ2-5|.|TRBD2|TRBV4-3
TGCGCCAACCCAATTCCGGGACTAGTGTGTCGGGAGACCCAGTACTTC
CANPIPGLVCRETQYF
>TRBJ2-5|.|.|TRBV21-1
TGTGCCAGCAGCAAAGGTTGGCTAGCGGGGGGGGAGGAGACCCAGTACTTC
CASSKGWLAGGEETQYF
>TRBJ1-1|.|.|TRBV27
TGTGCCAGCAGTTTTCGGGAGAACACTGAAGCTTTCTTT
CASSFRENTEAFF
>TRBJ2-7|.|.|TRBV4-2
TGTGCCAGCAGCCAAGATGAGAACAGGAACGAGCAGTACTTC
CASSQDENRNEQYF
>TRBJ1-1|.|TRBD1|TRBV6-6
TGTGCCAGCACCCAAGGGGACAGGGTGGGCACTGAAGCTTTCTTT
CASTQGDRVGTEAFF
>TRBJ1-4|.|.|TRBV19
TGTGCCAGTAGTATAAAACGTCGAGTTTCTAATGAAAAACTGTTTTTT
CASSIKRRVSNEKLFF
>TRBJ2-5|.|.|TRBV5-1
TGCGCCAGCAGCACCATTCTAGTGGGGACCCAGTACTTC
CASSTILVGTQYF
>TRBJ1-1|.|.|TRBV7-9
TGTGCCAGCATCATTTGGCGCACGGGGGGGGACACTGAAGCTTTCTTT
CASIIWRTGGDTEAFF
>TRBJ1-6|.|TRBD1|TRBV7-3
TGTGCCAGCAGCTTAGCCGGACAGGGCACGAATTCACCCCTCCACTTT
CASSLAGQGTNSPLHF
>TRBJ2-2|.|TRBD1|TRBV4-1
TGCGCCAGCAGCCAGTCGGGACAGGGGGTCGCCGGGGAGCTGTTTTTT
CASSQSGQGVAGELFF
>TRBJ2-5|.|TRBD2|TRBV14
TGTGCCAGCAGCCGAAGGACTAGTCAAGAGACCCAGTACTTC
CASSRRTSQETQYF
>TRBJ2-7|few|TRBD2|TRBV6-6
TGTGCCAGCTGGGGGGGCTACGAGCAGTACTTC
CASWGGYEQYF
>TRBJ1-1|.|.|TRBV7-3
TGTGCCAGCAGCTTAATAGGCGGGGGAACTGAAGCTTTCTTT
CASSLIGGGTEAFF
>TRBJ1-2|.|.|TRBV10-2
TGCGCCAGCAGCCCGGGGGGTAGTGGCTACACCTTC
CASSPGGSGYTF
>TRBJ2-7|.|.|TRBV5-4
TGTGCCAGCAGCTTGAAGTACCCAACAGGCTCCTACGAGCAGTACTTC
CASSLKYPTGSYEQYF
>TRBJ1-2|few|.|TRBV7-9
TGTGCCAGCAGCGTCGGACAGCCTAGATATGGCTACACCTTC
CASSVGQPRYGYTF
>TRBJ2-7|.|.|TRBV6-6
TGTGCCAGCACCGGTAGCTCCTACGAGCAGTACTTC
CASTGSSYEQYF
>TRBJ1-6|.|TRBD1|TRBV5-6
TGTGCCAGCAGTCATACCGGGACAGGGGACGGTAATAATTCACCCCTCCACTTT
CASSHTGTGDGNNSPLHF